This T cell receptor beta chain was documented in a study of post-analysis software for immune sequencing data. General observations from the study: About five TRBV segments, including TRBV5-6, TRBV5-1 and TRBV20-1, were more frequent in patients than controls.

Built from TCR beta cDNA, the libraries had unique molecular identifiers in them. Using its own MiXCR run on the PCR reads, TCRdb lists one record per CDR3 protein. In the table there are roughly 700,000 distinct CDR3 sequences, roughly 30% of which are singletons. CDR1 is SGHRS and CDR2 is YFSETQ in the germline V gene. The ends were cut back, 6 bases at V and 2 bases at J, with 12 bases in the middle. This CDR3 has 14 amino acids. The sample holds many counts of this clonotype. Its specificity is unknown. The sample taken for sequencing was blood. This sequence was found in a girl aged 10-17 years with multiple sclerosis. The chain couples TRBV5-1 to TRBJ2-1; a possible D gene is TRBD2 (6 bases). The CDR3 bases are TGCGCCAGCAAAGGAGGGAAGGCCTACAATGAGCAGTTCTTC. It yields the protein CASKGGKAYNEQFF.